What follows is one T cell receptor beta chain and its context. Its target is not known. This sample was taken from a study of T cells in localized non-small cell lung cancer. General study findings and limits: Uninvolved adjacent lung had the highest recorded T cell clonality, with tumor below it. Owing to sequencing of a solitary tumor region, heterogeneity cannot be discounted. There was an association of higher blood T cell density with longer overall survival. A median roughly 50 of the top 100 tumor clones appeared in adjacent lung.

CDR1 is MDHEN, CDR2 SYDVKM, per germline. This CDR3 comprises 13 residues. V shed 6 bases, J shed 6 bases, and the junction held 7 bases outside the gene matches. The table came from immunoSEQ multiplex PCR; TCRdb's copy has only in-frame clones and leaves some out. Here the sample spans some 900 clones, about 31% being singletons. The source is an older female donor with stage III squamous cell lung carcinoma. The sequencing used lung tumor tissue, collected before any cancer treatment. The chain joins TRBV28 to TRBJ2-7; 8 bases agree with TRBD1. CDR3 region: CASSPTGGIEQYF. CDR3 DNA: TGTGCCAGCAGCCCCACAGGGGGGATCGAGCAGTACTTC.